Listed below are T cell receptor beta chains from one sample, sequenced in a study of blood T cell repertoires in COVID-19. Clones were sequenced by immunoSEQ multiplex PCR, and TCRdb holds only the in-frame ones, with some missing. Counted here are over 50,000 clones, around 74% occurring once; the ten biggest clones make up over 6%. The sequenced material came from peripheral blood. These receptors were collected from a woman between 50 and 59 years old with active or convalescent COVID-19. Both conserved end residues are part of each CDR3. D genes are given only for firm matches. A clone size is listed for some rows: how often the clone was seen (once, few, many), or a class if it is expanded.

j_gene | abundance | d_gene | v_gene | CDR3nt | CDR3aa
TRBJ1-4 | . | TRBD1 | TRBV28 | TGTGCCAGCAGACCAGGGACAGTCCTGAAACTGTTTTTT | CASRPGTVLKLFF
TRBJ2-7 | few | . | TRBV21-1 | TGTGCCAGCAGCAAAGCTAGGGGAGAGCAGTACTTC | CASSKARGEQYF
TRBJ1-2 | . | . | TRBV3-1/TRBV3-2 | TGTGCCAGCAGCCAAGGACCGGGACTCCTCTATGGCTACACCTTC | CASSQGPGLLYGYTF
TRBJ2-5 | . | TRBD1 | TRBV19 | TGTGCCAGTAGTCCTCGGACAGGGGGCGTAGAGACCCAGTACTTC | CASSPRTGGVETQYF
TRBJ2-6 | . | TRBD1 | TRBV27 | TGTGCCAGCAGCCTCTTGGGGACAGGGACCTTCTCTGGGGCCAACGTCCTGACTTTC | CASSLLGTGTFSGANVLTF
TRBJ1-2 | . | TRBD1 | TRBV19 | TGTGCCAGTAGTATACCCGGACAGGCTAACTATGGCTACACCTTC | CASSIPGQANYGYTF
TRBJ1-6 | . | TRBD1 | TRBV27 | TGTGCCACCCGGACAGGGCTTAATTCACCCCTCCACTTT | CATRTGLNSPLHF
TRBJ1-1 | . | . | TRBV29-1 | TGCAGCGCTGGGACACTGAACACTGAAGCTTTCTTT | CSAGTLNTEAFF
TRBJ1-3 | . | . | TRBV7-9 | TGTGCCAGCAGCCTCGGACAGATAGACACCATATATTTT | CASSLGQIDTIYF
TRBJ2-7 | few | . | TRBV9 | TGTGCCAGCAGCGTAGGCGGGTTCTCCTACGAGCAGTACTTC | CASSVGGFSYEQYF
TRBJ1-1 | few | TRBD1 | TRBV9 | TGTGCCAGCAGCGCGGGACAGAGCACTGAAGCTTTCTTT | CASSAGQSTEAFF
TRBJ2-7 | . | . | TRBV28 | TGTGCCAGCAGTTTATCGGAGGGCCTAAGCTCCTACGAGCAGTACTTC | CASSLSEGLSSYEQYF
TRBJ2-1 | . | . | TRBV7-2 | TGTGCCAGCAGACTAGCTTTCTCCTCCTACAATGAGCAGTTCTTC | CASRLAFSSYNEQFF
TRBJ1-2 | . | TRBD1 | TRBV4-1 | TGCGCCAGCAGCCAAGTAATCAGGGGGCGGCATGGCTACACCTTC | CASSQVIRGRHGYTF
TRBJ1-1 | . | . | TRBV5-6 | TGTGCCAGCAGCTTGGGAGGGATGAACACTGAAGCTTTCTTT | CASSLGGMNTEAFF
TRBJ1-2 | . | TRBD1 | TRBV6-5 | TGTGCCAGCAGTTTCTCCGGGACAGGGGGCTATGGCTACACCTTC | CASSFSGTGGYGYTF
TRBJ2-1 | once | . | TRBV19 | TGTGCCAGTAGTCTAGGGGGAGGGCTCTACAATGAGCAGTTCTTC | CASSLGGGLYNEQFF
TRBJ1-2 | . | . | TRBV19 | TGTGCCAGTAGGAGATATTTACAGGGCGGTGAAAACTATGGCTACACCTTC | CASRRYLQGGENYGYTF
TRBJ2-7 | . | . | TRBV7-6 | TGTGCCAGCAGCTTATGGGGGGCCTACGAGCAGTACTTC | CASSLWGAYEQYF
TRBJ2-5 | . | TRBD1 | TRBV24-1 | TGTGCCACCAGTGATTGGCAGGGGGCCGGGCAAGAGACCCAGTACTTC | CATSDWQGAGQETQYF
TRBJ2-3 | . | TRBD2 | TRBV24-1 | TGTGCCACCAGTGATTTACCCGGGAGGGGCACAGATACGCAGTATTTT | CATSDLPGRGTDTQYF
TRBJ1-1 | . | . | TRBV24-1 | TGTGCCACCAGTGAAGGGGCGTGGAACACTGAAGCTTTCTTT | CATSEGAWNTEAFF
TRBJ2-3 | . | . | TRBV18 | TGTGCCAGCTCACCCTTCGCGGCCTCGGGGTATTTT | CASSPFAASGYF
TRBJ2-1 | . | TRBD2 | TRBV18 | TGTGCCAGCGGCGGGAGCGGGAGCCCCTACAATGAGCAGTTCTTC | CASGGSGSPYNEQFF
TRBJ1-4 | . | TRBD1 | TRBV24-1 | TGTGCCACCAGACAGGGGGCGATTGGAAAACTGTTTTTT | CATRQGAIGKLFF
TRBJ2-5 | . | TRBD2 | TRBV24-1 | TGTGCCACCAGTGATCCGCGGAGAGGACAGGTCGCGACTAGCGGCCTCCAAGAGACCCAGTACTTC | CATSDPRRGQVATSGLQETQYF
TRBJ2-1 | . | TRBD2 | TRBV4-3 | TGCGCCAGCAGCCAGACTAGCGGGAGCTTAAATGAGCAGTTCTTC | CASSQTSGSLNEQFF
TRBJ2-3 | . | . | TRBV27 | TGTGCCAGCAGTTTAACAAAATCAGGACAGGATACGCAGTATTTT | CASSLTKSGQDTQYF
TRBJ1-4 | . | . | TRBV9 | TGTGCCAGCAGCGGTGGGACGGAGGGAGAAAAACTGTTTTTT | CASSGGTEGEKLFF
TRBJ2-7 | once | TRBD2 | TRBV19 | TGTGCCAGTAGTAATCAGTTGGGACTAGCGGGAGGGAGCGAGCAGTACTTC | CASSNQLGLAGGSEQYF
TRBJ2-3 | . | . | TRBV5-4 | TGTGCCAGCAGCCCCCTGGGGGGAACGGGCACAGATACGCAGTATTTT | CASSPLGGTGTDTQYF
TRBJ1-1 | . | . | TRBV11-2 | TGTGCCAGCAGCTTATCAGGCCGTAACACTGAAGCTTTCTTT | CASSLSGRNTEAFF
TRBJ2-4 | once | . | TRBV27 | TGTGCCAGCAGTCAAGATCCGGGTTTCGAGGGCATTCAGTACTTC | CASSQDPGFEGIQYF
TRBJ2-1 | . | TRBD2 | TRBV12-5 | TGTGCTAGTGGTTGGATACTAGCGGGAGGTTTAAATGAGCAGTTCTTC | CASGWILAGGLNEQFF
TRBJ1-5 | . | . | TRBV30 | TGTGCCTGGAGTGGAGACAGGAATCAGCCCCAGCATTTT | CAWSGDRNQPQHF
TRBJ1-3 | few | . | TRBV5-1 | TGCGCCAGCAGCTTGGACAGGACCTCTGGAAACACCATATATTTT | CASSLDRTSGNTIYF
TRBJ2-7 | . | TRBD1 | TRBV30 | TGTGCCTGGAGTGGGAGAGGGGGCGTCCTCTACGAGCAGTACTTC | CAWSGRGGVLYEQYF
TRBJ2-3 | once | . | TRBV7-9 | TGTGCCAGCAGCTTAGGTTTTGGGGGCACAAATACGCAGTATTTT | CASSLGFGGTNTQYF
TRBJ1-1 | . | . | TRBV18 | TGTGCCAGCTCACCATCCGGGGGGGAGAACACTGAAGCTTTCTTT | CASSPSGGENTEAFF
TRBJ1-5 | . | TRBD1 | TRBV4-2 | TGTGCCAGCAGCCGCTTTCTCGACAGGGCTAGCAATCAGCCCCAGCATTTT | CASSRFLDRASNQPQHF
TRBJ2-2 | medium-sized | . | TRBV30 | TGTGCCTGGAGTGCCGGTGGCGGGGAGCTGTTTTTT | CAWSAGGGELFF